These T cell receptor beta chains were read from a single sample in a study of blood T cell repertoires in COVID-19. The protocol was immunoSEQ multiplex PCR, while the TCRdb copy is restricted to in-frame clones and leaves out a portion. The sample records around 140,000 clones, roughly three quarters being singletons. The sequenced sample consisted of peripheral blood. These receptors all come from a woman aged 70-85 years with acute or convalescent COVID-19. CDR3s leave out the opening cysteine and the closing phenylalanine or tryptophan.

cdr3_aa j_call cdr3_length v_call
ASSLSGGGTGELF TRBJ2-2 13 TRBV28
ASRTGNQPQH TRBJ1-5 10 TRBV19
ASRGTGWTEAF TRBJ1-1 11 TRBV28
ASSYSISDEQF TRBJ2-1 11 TRBV6-5
ASSTGGFNSPLH TRBJ1-6 12 TRBV23-1
ASSYPSGSPNTEAF TRBJ1-1 14 TRBV6-2/TRBV6-3
AWSAQTGGYT TRBJ1-2 10 TRBV30
ASRQTDRVAYNEQF TRBJ2-1 14 TRBV4-1
ASRSPLGTQY TRBJ2-5 10 TRBV7-8
ATNQGARSEAF TRBJ1-1 11 TRBV19
ASGPYRGHQPQH TRBJ1-5 12 TRBV28
ASSSRTEAF TRBJ1-1 9 TRBV25-1
ASSLETGVGNTEAF TRBJ1-1 14 TRBV5-1
ASSLGQGDYEQY TRBJ2-7 12 TRBV5-8
ASSVGQRYGYT TRBJ1-2 11 TRBV5-5
ATSDELAGGRSYNEQF TRBJ2-1 16 TRBV24-1
ASSFSSETQY TRBJ2-5 10 TRBV5-6
ASSSDRGLINQPQH TRBJ1-5 14 TRBV6-2/TRBV6-3
ASSEVGEQF TRBJ2-1 9 TRBV6-1
ASSPGGQGRTDTQY TRBJ2-3 14 TRBV4-1
ASSLDSRGGLY TRBJ2-5 11 TRBV5-1
ASRRDRGNGNYGYT TRBJ1-2 14 TRBV19
ASSLTSGSHNEQF TRBJ2-1 13 TRBV6-4
AWSAHRPETQY TRBJ2-5 11 TRBV30
ASSQRDRFNTEAF TRBJ1-1 13 TRBV4-3
ASSRGTGGNQPQH TRBJ1-5 13 TRBV3-1/TRBV3-2
ASSSRVGADGYT TRBJ1-2 12 TRBV7-2
ASSDLGDRRTNEKLF TRBJ1-4 15 TRBV6-4
ASSPTRPTGTPNSPLH TRBJ1-6 16 TRBV11-3
ASRLEFQPQH TRBJ1-5 10 TRBV28
ASSHFGPTSGSSYEQY TRBJ2-7 16 TRBV4-1
ASSRLGGETQY TRBJ2-5 11 TRBV3-1/TRBV3-2
ASSPPTGGRDTQY TRBJ2-3 13 TRBV18
ASSPLLFSNTEAF TRBJ1-1 13 TRBV28
ASSDRGNGGYT TRBJ1-2 11 TRBV9
ASRTNSGTGINSPLH TRBJ1-6 15 TRBV19
ASSPPSGWGANVLT TRBJ2-6 14 TRBV18
ASSVELAGGPETQY TRBJ2-5 14 TRBV9
ASSIVAGRGLSQPQH TRBJ1-5 15 TRBV19
ASSLRDRAAKNIQY TRBJ2-4 14 TRBV19
ASSSLRREQF TRBJ2-1 10 TRBV28
ASSLGSTGGYT TRBJ1-2 11 TRBV7-9
ASRPWGGDSPLH TRBJ1-6 12 TRBV28
ASSYSGGEETQY TRBJ2-5 12 TRBV6-5
ASSLGQGFYEQY TRBJ2-7 12 TRBV6-5
ASSVASGGVGDTQY TRBJ2-3 14 TRBV9
SASLVGGGQPQH TRBJ1-5 12 TRBV20-1
ASSLRGTDYNEQF TRBJ2-1 13 TRBV7-9
ASSLDSPGARETQY TRBJ2-5 14 TRBV5-1
ASSSQGVPLSGNTIY TRBJ1-3 15 TRBV7-8
ASSAGAKAGTQY TRBJ2-3 12 TRBV5-1
ASSRRDWSSGNTIY TRBJ1-3 14 TRBV19
ASSFGDYNTGELF TRBJ2-2 13 TRBV7-7
ASSFGQGMGH TRBJ1-6 10 TRBV28
ASKLESSGNTIY TRBJ1-3 12 TRBV2